This T cell receptor beta chain was recorded in a study of technical replicates of blood from a few donors. TCRdb keeps only in-frame clones here, not all; method: immunoSEQ multiplex PCR. The repertoire includes about 81,000 clones, approximately 96% of them detected once, and roughly 0.4% sits in the top ten. The ends were cut back, 5 bases at V and 6 bases at J, with 11 bases in the middle. Germline CDR1 reads SQVTM; CDR2 reads ANQGSEA. The CDR3 has 12 residues. The specimen was T cells isolated from PBMCs. The chain recombines TRBV29-1 with TRBJ2-1; D is unclear. This receptor was obtained from a human donor in good health. The CDR3 bases are TGCAGCGTTCTTGTAACGGGCAATGAGCAGTTCTTC. The encoded protein is CSVLVTGNEQFF.